The following is a T cell receptor (beta chain) sequence with its context. Its antigen is unknown. This specimen comes from a study of long-term antiretroviral therapy in people with HIV. The CDR3 spans 13 residues. The germline V gene has CDR1 SGHAT and CDR2 FQNNGV. V was trimmed by 5 bases and J by 0 bases, leaving 8 bases between them. There was at least one pre-ART PBMC sample for each donor, plus at least two post-ART PBMC samples. Treatment for every participant with HIV took place in the United States. Points from the study as a whole: Information pertaining to ART adherence, viral resistance or therapeutic modifications was not obtained.

At survey level, the immunoSEQ assay was run in its v3.0 version. TCRdb's table, derived via immunoSEQ multiplex PCR, lists solely in-frame clones and lacks some. This sample has 40,000 to 50,000 clones; over 90% occur once, and the top ten carry around 2.1%. The chain joins TRBV11-2 to TRBJ2-7; D unresolved. This material consisted of unsorted PBMCs, taken about 9 years after starting antiretroviral therapy. The TCR was taken from a man aged 25-45 years with HIV. CDR3 protein: CASSMQVSYEQYF. The CDR3 coding sequence is TGTGCCAGCAGCATGCAGGTCTCCTACGAGCAGTACTTC.